This T cell receptor beta chain appears in the sequencing data of a study of blood T cell repertoires in COVID-19. Study information: Acute and convalescent COVID-19 samples came from the United States, Italy and Spain. PBMCs, B-cell-depleted T cells, or T cells were the source of the cDNA or gDNA that made up the material.

What the recovered Cohort 3 donors had was two negative PCRs, clearance, or symptom resolution. The CDR3 totals 14 residues. Germline loops: CDR1 LGHNA, CDR2 YNFKEQ. V was cut by 2 bases and J by 6 bases, with 14 bases left in between. Per the original methods: Amplification of reference gene primers was used by the study to estimate nucleated cell counts. Assay used: immunoSEQ multiplex PCR; TCRdb lists only in-frame clones, some missing. That table is the source of V, J and clone size, and D and trimming were worked out from the DNA. The table records over 250,000 clones, 80% to 90% of them present only once.

The chain employs TRBV4-2 and TRBJ2-7, with D possibly being TRBD2 (6 bases). This clonotype was sampled from a woman aged 18-29 years who had recovered from COVID-19. Sequencing was carried out using PBMCs or T cells enriched from blood (not recorded which). The CDR3, as DNA: TGTGCCAGCAGCCAACCCAGACTAGGAGCCGAGCAGTACTTC. Translating gives CASSQPRLGAEQYF.